Below are 29 T cell receptor beta chains sequenced from a single sample in a study of CD8 T cells in Susac syndrome. Reverse transcription of about 0.5 to 1 ug RNA used random hexamers. TCRdb re-called the immunoSEQ multiplex PCR reads with MiXCR, one entry per CDR3 protein. The data contain 60,000 to 75,000 distinct CDR3 sequences, roughly 94% of them singletons. The source material was CD8+ T cells from PBMCs. These receptor sequences come from a human donor in good health.

The rearrangement links TRBV28 to TRBJ2-1; TRBD2 might be the D (6 bases). Deletions cut 4 bases from V and 5 bases from J, with 15 bases between. CDR1 is MDHEN and CDR2 is SYDVKM in the germline V gene. The CDR3 sequence is 15 residues long. CDR3 bases: TGTGCCAGCAGTTCCCCTCCCGGGACTGACAATGAGCAGTTCTTC. Protein: CASSSPPGTDNEQFF.

This chain connects TRBV7-8 to TRBJ2-2; TRBD2 agrees at 13 bases. The CDR3 spans 18 residues. Germline lookup yields CDR1 SGHVS and CDR2 FQNEAQ. V gave up 5 bases and J gave up 5 bases; unmatched junction bases: 11. In DNA form, the CDR3 reads TGTGCCAGCAGCCAAACGACTAGCGGGGGGCCCCGGACCGGGGAGCTGTTTTTT. Translating it yields CASSQTTSGGPRTGELFF.

The chain links TRBV29-1 to TRBJ2-7; maybe TRBD2 (5 bases). V shed 2 bases and J shed 2 bases, with 10 bases lying between them. Germline lookup yields CDR1 SQVTM and CDR2 ANQGSEA. CDR3 length equals 13 residues. Here the CDR3 DNA reads TGCAGCGTTGAAAGAGGGAAACCCTACGAGCAGTACTTC. Translated: CSVERGKPYEQYF.

The chain combines TRBV20-1 with TRBJ1-1; D is unresolved. Per the germline V gene, CDR1 is DFQATT and CDR2 is SNEGSKA (reference sequence). The CDR3 sequence is 13 residues long. Trimming pared 6 bases from V and 4 bases from J, leaving 15 bases between. The CDR3 DNA sequence: TGCAGTGCCACTGTCCCGTGGATCACTGAAGCTTTCTTT. Amino acid sequence: CSATVPWITEAFF.

The genes are TRBV4-3 and TRBJ2-3; possibly TRBD2 for D (6 bases). CDR3 length: 17 residues. Deletions cut 0 bases from V and 1 base from J, with 14 bases between. Germline lookup yields CDR1 LGHNA and CDR2 YSLEER. The CDR3 DNA reads as TGCGCCAGCAGCCAAGATTGGGGAGGTCCCGGCACAGATACGCAGTATTTT. This sequence encodes CASSQDWGGPGTDTQYF.

This chain joins TRBV7-9 and TRBJ1-3, with TRBD1 identical over 8 bases. With 0 bases clipped from V and 2 bases from J, the junction kept 12 bases outside the gene matches. The CDR3 has 19 residues. Per the germline V gene, CDR1 is SEHNR and CDR2 is FQNEAQ (reference sequence). The CDR3 spells CASSLADGAGGSPGNTIYF. The CDR3 region has the DNA TGTGCCAGCAGCTTAGCGGACGGGGCAGGGGGCTCCCCTGGAAACACCATATATTTT.

The rearrangement uses TRBV7-3 and TRBJ2-3; 7 bases are a match to TRBD1. CDR3 length: 18 residues. Germline trimming cut 2 bases from V and 4 bases from J; bases unmatched to any gene: 15. CDR1 and CDR2 (germline): SGHTA, FQGTGA. The CDR3 coding sequence is TGTGCCAGCAGCTTAGGCGTAAACAGGGGTGTAGGCGCAGATACGCAGTATTTT. Its translation: CASSLGVNRGVGADTQYF.

This chain joins TRBV7-2 and TRBJ1-4; possible D gene TRBD1, 5 bases. Germline assignment: CDR1 SGHTA and CDR2 FQGNSA. Trimming took off 5 bases at V and 2 bases at J, with 12 bases between the two ends. CDR3 length: 15 residues. The CDR3 DNA reads TGTGCCAGCAGCCAGACCTGGGGGACTAATGAAAAACTGTTTTTT. This translates into CASSQTWGTNEKLFF.

V and J are TRBV19 and TRBJ2-2, with a weak D call TRBD2 (5 bases). The V end lost 3 bases, the J end lost 0 bases, and 11 bases lay between the germline ends. The CDR3 has 16 residues. The V gene's germline CDR1 is LNHDA and CDR2 SQIVND (reference sequence). The CDR3 sequence: CASSIGGGSNTGELFF. The CDR3 DNA reads as TGTGCCAGTAGTATCGGAGGCGGGTCGAACACCGGGGAGCTGTTTTTT.

This sequence joins TRBV4-3 and TRBJ1-6, with a tentative D call TRBD1 (5 bases). There are 13 residues in the CDR3. The germline V gene has CDR1 LGHNA and CDR2 YSLEER. Trimming removed 3 bases from V and 11 bases from J, with 11 bases in between. CDR3: CASSQGPLAPLHF. The DNA of the CDR3 is TGCGCCAGCAGCCAGGGACCTCTGGCACCCCTCCACTTT.

The chain joins TRBV7-8 to TRBJ1-1, with D unclear. The CDR3 has 15 residues. Trimming shortened V by 5 bases and J by 0 bases, and 13 bases separated the two germline ends. Germline CDR1 reads SGHVS; CDR2 reads FQNEAQ. The CDR3 loop is CASSLRATLNTEAFF. CDR3 DNA sequence: TGTGCCAGCAGCCTACGAGCGACTCTGAACACTGAAGCTTTCTTT. The whole variable domain, filled in from reference TRBV7-8 and TRBJ1-1, reads GAGVSQSPRYKVAKRGQDVALRCDPISGHVSLFWYQQALGQGPEFLTYFQNEAQLDKSGLPSDRFFAERPEGSVSTLKIQRTQQEDSAVYLCASSLRATLNTEAFFGQGTRLTVV.

The chain couples TRBV6-5 to TRBJ2-3; no definite D call. The CDR3 contains 13 residues. Trimming removed 0 bases from V and 4 bases from J, with 5 bases in between. From germline, CDR1 is MNHEY and CDR2 SVGAGI. CDR3: CASSYSEPDTQYF. In DNA, the CDR3 is TGTGCCAGCAGTTACTCGGAGCCAGATACGCAGTATTTT.

The chain employs TRBV24-1 and TRBJ2-3, with TRBD2 identical over 8 bases. The germline CDR1 and CDR2 sequences are KGHDR and SFDVKD. CDR3 length: 16 amino acids. The V and J ends lost 0 bases and 2 bases, in that order; junction bases with no gene match: 3. This CDR3 reads CATSDLSGGATDTQYF. The CDR3 coding sequence is TGTGCCACCAGTGATTTGAGCGGGGGAGCCACAGATACGCAGTATTTT.

V and J are TRBV12-3 or TRBV12-4 and TRBJ2-7; D not certain. Trimming shortened V by 6 bases and J by 2 bases, and 8 bases separated the two germline ends. The CDR3 contains 12 residues. The chain's CDR3 is CASSFHPYEQYF. In DNA, the CDR3 is TGTGCCAGCAGCTTCCATCCCTACGAGCAGTACTTC.

V and J are TRBV3-1 and TRBJ1-3; D is perhaps TRBD1 (6 bases). In germline, CDR1 is LGHDT, CDR2 YNNKEL (reference sequence). There are 17 residues in the CDR3. V lost 2 bases to trimming and J lost 1 base, with 15 bases between them. In DNA form, the CDR3 reads TGTGCCAGCAGCCAAATTGCCAGGGGAGGATCTGGAAACACCATATATTTT. Its translation: CASSQIARGGSGNTIYF.

The chain recombines TRBV4-2 with TRBJ2-2, with D uncertain. Between the trimmed V and J ends, which lost 6 bases and 6 bases, there was a span of 11 bases. The CDR3 sequence is 13 residues long. Germline CDR1 and CDR2: LGHNA and YNFKEQ. Here the CDR3 DNA reads TGTGCCAGCAGGTGGGCCGACCCCGGGGAGCTGTTTTTT. Protein: CASRWADPGELFF.

The chain links TRBV5-4 to TRBJ2-5, with TRBD2 matching over 7 bases. CDR3 length: 15 amino acids. In germline, CDR1 is SGHNT, CDR2 YYREEE (reference sequence). The ends lost 4 bases at V and 5 bases at J; junction bases unmatched: 11. The CDR3 here is CASSTRRGRQETQYF. DNA for the CDR3: TGTGCCAGCAGCACCCGGCGGGGGAGGCAGGAGACCCAGTACTTC. Using reference TRBV5-4 and TRBJ2-5 for the parts outside the CDR3, the full variable domain is ETGVTQSPTHLIKTRGQQVTLRCSSQSGHNTVSWYQQALGQGPQFIFQYYREEENGRGNFPPRFSGLQFPNYSSELNVNALELDDSALYLCASSTRRGRQETQYFGPGTRLLVL.

This sequence joins TRBV3-1 and TRBJ1-4; D perhaps matches TRBD1 (5 bases). Germline V lookup: CDR1 LGHDT, CDR2 YNNKEL (reference sequence). This CDR3 contains 15 residues. Trimming left V 0 bases short and J 8 bases short, with 13 bases between. CDR3 DNA sequence: TGTGCCAGCAGCCAAGAGCGGGGGGTGGACGAAAAACTGTTTTTT. Amino acids: CASSQERGVDEKLFF.

The chain employs TRBV4-3 and TRBJ2-1; perhaps TRBD2 as D (5 bases). CDR1 is LGHNA and CDR2 is YSLEER in the germline V gene. The CDR3 is 15 residues long. Deletions cut 3 bases from V and 3 bases from J, with 12 bases between. CDR3 sequence reads: CASSQGSSLYNEQFF. In nucleotides, the CDR3 is TGCGCCAGCAGCCAGGGGAGTTCGCTCTACAATGAGCAGTTCTTC.

The rearrangement joins TRBV5-4 to TRBJ2-7; D is uncertain. The CDR3 consists of 12 residues. The germline V and J ends were trimmed by 0 bases and 5 bases, with 6 bases remaining between them. CDR1 and CDR2 from the germline V gene are SGHNT and YYREEE (reference sequence). The CDR3 sequence is CASSLGSNEQYF. The DNA for the CDR3 is TGTGCCAGCAGCTTGGGGTCCAACGAGCAGTACTTC.

This clonotype was observed once. The gene calls are TRBV29-1 and TRBJ2-3; perhaps D is TRBD1 or TRBD2 (5 bases each). From germline, CDR1 is SQVTM and CDR2 ANQGSEA. There are 14 residues in the CDR3. V dropped 6 bases and J dropped 3 bases, with 16 bases sitting between them. Here the CDR3 reads CSVRDGQGTDTQYF. CDR3 bases: TGCAGCGTCCGGGATGGGCAGGGAACAGATACGCAGTATTTT.

The chain employs TRBV2 and TRBJ2-7; TRBD1 might be the D (6 bases). Trimming removed 8 bases from V and 0 bases from J, with 17 bases in between. Germline CDR1 and CDR2: SNHLY and FYNNEI. The CDR3 is made up of 15 amino acids. The CDR3: CASEGQNLNSYEQYF. Here the CDR3 DNA reads TGTGCCAGCGAAGGACAGAATTTGAACTCCTACGAGCAGTACTTC.

This clonotype was seen only once. Without the conserved terminal phenylalanine or tryptophan, this CDR3 likely stems from a read error. V and J are TRBV28 and TRBJ1-6, with 7 positions matching TRBD1. Germline V gene sequence: CDR1 MDHEN, CDR2 SYDVKM. The CDR3 consists of 17 residues. Trimming at V came to 3 bases and at J to 0 bases, leaving 5 bases not matched to a gene. CDR3 nucleotides: TGTGCCAGCAGTTTTTCGGACAGGAGCTCCTATAATTCACCCCTCCACTCT. Its protein is CASSFSDRSSYNSPLHS.

V usage is TRBV4-1 and J usage is TRBJ2-3, with D possibly being TRBD1 (6 bases). The CDR3 is made up of 18 amino acids. CDR1 MGHRA and CDR2 YSYEKL come from the germline V gene. V gave up 2 bases and J gave up 0 bases, with 18 bases separating them. Here the CDR3 reads CASSQPGQSSSSTDTQYF. CDR3 DNA: TGCGCCAGCAGCCAACCCGGACAGTCTTCGTCTAGCACAGATACGCAGTATTTT.

This chain uses TRBV20-1 with TRBJ2-7; 12 bases align to TRBD1. The germline gives CDR1 DFQATT, CDR2 SNEGSKA (reference sequence). This CDR3 comprises 14 residues. V trimming: 6 bases; J trimming: 1 base; junction bases outside the gene matches: 4. The CDR3 sequence is CSALGQGASYEQYF. The CDR3 DNA reads as TGCAGTGCATTGGGACAGGGGGCGTCCTACGAGCAGTACTTC.

The CDR3 spells CASSFERDTGELFF. Written as DNA, the CDR3 is TGCGCCAGCAGCTTCGAGCGGGACACCGGGGAGCTGTTTTTT. The chain recombines TRBV5-1 with TRBJ2-2, with a weak D call TRBD2 (6 bases). The V gene's germline CDR1 is SGHRS and CDR2 YFSETQ. This CDR3 has 14 residues. Trimming removed 2 bases from V and 3 bases from J, with 8 bases in between.

The V and J genes are TRBV7-9 and TRBJ2-3, with D hard to call. The CDR3 covers 12 residues. Germline CDR1 SEHNR, CDR2 FQNEAQ (reference sequence). V was trimmed by 5 bases and J by 6 bases, leaving 9 bases between them. The CDR3 loop is CASSLRWDTQYF. The CDR3 DNA follows: TGTGCCAGCAGCCTCCGGTGGGATACGCAGTATTTT. Combining the CDR3 with reference TRBV7-9 and TRBJ2-3 gives the whole variable domain DTGVSQNPRHKITKRGQNVTFRCDPISEHNRLYWYRQTLGQGPEFLTYFQNEAQLEKSRLLSDRFSAERPKGSFSTLEIQRTEQGDSAMYLCASSLRWDTQYFGPGTRLTVL.

The J gene is TRBJ2-7, the V gene TRBV9; no firm D call. Germline V gene sequence: CDR1 SGDLS, CDR2 YYNGEE. Trimming shortened V by 4 bases and J by 0 bases, and 11 bases separated the two germline ends. The CDR3 is 14 amino acids. CDR3 nucleotide sequence: TGTGCCAGCAGCCCCACGGGTCTCTCCTACGAGCAGTACGTC. Its translation: CASSPTGLSYEQYV.

The chain couples TRBV27 to TRBJ2-4, with a weak D call TRBD2 (6 bases). V shed 8 bases and J shed 0 bases, with 14 bases lying between them. Germline CDR1 reads MNHEY; CDR2 reads SMNVEV (reference sequence). The length of the CDR3 is 15 residues. The CDR3 is CASQAEGSAKNIQYF. DNA of the CDR3: TGTGCCAGCCAAGCGGAGGGGTCAGCCAAAAACATTCAGTACTTC.